The 30 T cell receptor beta chains listed next were all sequenced from one sample in a study of identical twins. TCRdb re-analysed the 5' RACE reads in MiXCR, keeping a single row per CDR3 protein. The table lists 550,000 to 700,000 distinct CDR3 sequences, over 20% of them singletons. The data were also submitted as part of a second study, on T cells expressing NK-cell markers.

The sequenced sample consisted of PBMCs. The source is a woman younger than 35 in good health.

The chain employs TRBV20-1 and TRBJ2-3, with TRBD1 matching over 8 bases. J gave up 2 bases and V 4 bases, and 8 bases lay outside the gene matches. This CDR3 contains 15 residues. Germline CDR1 reads DFQATT; CDR2 reads SNEGSKA (reference sequence). CDR3 sequence reads: CSANMDRVNTDTQYF. In nucleotides, the CDR3 is TGCAGTGCTAATATGGACAGGGTGAACACAGATACGCAGTATTTT.

The chain employs TRBV7-2 and TRBJ2-6; D not certain. The germline V gene has CDR1 SGHTA and CDR2 FQGNSA. The germline V and J ends were trimmed by 7 bases and 2 bases, with 3 bases remaining between them. The CDR3 contains 12 residues. CDR3 residues: CASTPGANVLTF. The CDR3 nucleotides are TGTGCCAGCACCCCTGGGGCCAACGTCCTGACTTTC.

This rearrangement joins TRBV20-1 to TRBJ2-1; a possible D gene is TRBD2 (6 bases). Germline CDR1 is DFQATT and CDR2 is SNEGSKA (reference sequence). The CDR3 sequence is 19 residues long. With 0 bases removed from V and 1 base from J, the gap between germline ends came to 22 bases. This CDR3 is CSARDVRSGSFKSYNEQFF. CDR3 in DNA: TGCAGTGCTAGAGATGTTCGAAGCGGGTCCTTTAAATCCTACAATGAGCAGTTCTTC.

This clonotype has just a few counts. The chain couples TRBV14 to TRBJ2-3; no firm D call. The germline V gene encodes CDR1 SGHDN and CDR2 FVKESK. The CDR3 totals 17 residues. The ends were cut back, 4 bases at V and 3 bases at J, with 20 bases in the middle. The CDR3 loop reads CASSPPPNTYETDTQYF. As DNA, the CDR3 is TGTGCCAGCAGCCCCCCTCCGAATACGTACGAGACAGATACGCAGTATTTT.

This clonotype was seen a handful of times. The J gene is TRBJ2-1, the V gene TRBV24-1; 9 nucleotides line up with TRBD1. The germline V gene encodes CDR1 KGHDR and CDR2 SFDVKD. The CDR3 is 12 amino acids. The CDR3 region is CAYRDRASEQFF. The CDR3 bases are TGTGCTTACCGGGACAGGGCGAGTGAGCAGTTCTTC.

The table lists this clonotype with a few counts. The chain has TRBV12-3 or TRBV12-4 and TRBJ1-3, with unresolved D. V was trimmed by 7 bases and J by 0 bases, leaving 13 bases between them. The CDR3 extends over 15 amino acids. CDR3 in DNA: TGTGCCAGCAATGGGCAGCCATACTCTGGAAACACCATATATTTT. The encoded protein is CASNGQPYSGNTIYF.

In its sample, this clonotype was seen many times. The chain has TRBV6-5 and TRBJ2-5; tentative D call: TRBD2 (5 bases). Germline CDR1 and CDR2: MNHEY and SVGAGI. The CDR3 is 15 amino acids. Trimming removed 2 bases at V and 4 bases at J, with 14 bases between. The CDR3 bases are TGTGCCAGCAGTTACACACTAGGGATCGGAGAGACCCAGTACTTC. Translated, it gives CASSYTLGIGETQYF.

The chain recombines TRBV9 with TRBJ2-7, with D possibly being TRBD2 (7 bases). Trimming removed 3 bases from V and 4 bases from J, with 11 bases in between. From germline, CDR1 is SGDLS and CDR2 YYNGEE. This CDR3 is built from 13 residues. The CDR3 spells CASSGGGGYEQYF. The CDR3 DNA follows: TGTGCCAGCAGCGGGGGGGGCGGTTACGAGCAGTACTTC.

The V call is TRBV13, the J call TRBJ2-1; TRBD1 might be the D (5 bases). This CDR3 has 13 amino acids. Germline CDR1 reads PRHDT; CDR2 reads FYEKMQ (reference sequence). With 5 bases removed from V and 9 bases from J, the gap between germline ends came to 14 bases. This CDR3 reads CASSPFRGTEQFF. CDR3 DNA sequence: TGTGCCAGCAGCCCATTTAGGGGAACTGAGCAGTTCTTC.

This chain joins TRBV7-2 and TRBJ1-2; the D is unclear. The CDR3 length is 15 residues. The V end was cut by 5 bases, the J end by 8 bases, with 21 bases between. Germline V CDR1 and CDR2: SGHTA, FQGNSA. The CDR3 sequence is CASSPRIAGRAGYTF. The CDR3 DNA sequence: TGTGCCAGCAGCCCGAGGATCGCGGGGAGGGCAGGCTACACCTTC.

The chain employs TRBV12-3 or TRBV12-4 and TRBJ1-1; weak D call: TRBD1 (6 bases). Trimming left V 5 bases short and J 0 bases short, with 13 bases between. The CDR3 extends over 15 amino acids. CDR3 protein: CASSRGQPLNTEAFF. The CDR3 coding sequence is TGTGCCAGCAGTCGAGGACAGCCTTTGAACACTGAAGCTTTCTTT.

The chain employs TRBV27 and TRBJ2-3; D is perhaps TRBD2 (5 bases). Trimming left V 4 bases short and J 8 bases short, with 13 bases between. Germline-derived CDR1 and CDR2 are MNHEY and SMNVEV (reference sequence). This CDR3 has 13 amino acids. CDR3 bases: TGTGCCAGCAGTTACTTGACGGGGAGTACGCAGTATTTT. Translation gives CASSYLTGSTQYF.

This clonotype was detected a few times. The gene calls are TRBV20-1 and TRBJ2-1; 11 positions agree with TRBD2. Germline V lookup: CDR1 DFQATT, CDR2 SNEGSKA (reference sequence). V was clipped by 5 bases and J by 9 bases; unmatched bases: 15. The CDR3 covers 16 residues. The CDR3 DNA is TGCAGTGCTGGGAATAGCGGGAGGGGGGTACTGGGTGAGCAGTTCTTC. Protein sequence: CSAGNSGRGVLGEQFF.

This clonotype was counted a few times. The chain has TRBV5-1 and TRBJ2-1, with unresolved D. Germline loops: CDR1 SGHRS, CDR2 YFSETQ. V lost 0 bases to trimming and J lost 6 bases, with 10 bases between them. The CDR3 covers 14 residues. DNA of the CDR3: TGCGCCAGCAGCTTGGAGTTCATATCCAATGAGCAGTTCTTC. This translates into CASSLEFISNEQFF.

J is TRBJ2-1 and V is TRBV7-2; 12 bases agree with TRBD2. The V gene end was trimmed by 8 bases and the J gene end by 8 bases; junction bases not matched to a gene: 10. CDR1 SGHTA and CDR2 FQGNSA come from the germline V gene. CDR3 length: 15 amino acids. CDR3 region: CASGSRTSGVYEQFF. CDR3 DNA sequence: TGTGCCAGCGGGTCCCGGACTAGCGGGGTCTATGAGCAGTTCTTC.

In this sample, this clonotype turned up a few times. The chain is built from TRBV5-1 and TRBJ2-7; 7 bases agree with TRBD1. CDR3 length: 16 residues. CDR1 SGHRS and CDR2 YFSETQ come from the germline V gene. The V segment lost 0 bases and the J segment 4 bases; nucleotides outside the gene matches: 10. The CDR3 coding sequence is TGCGCCAGCAGCTTGGTCTCGGGGACAGCCTATTACGAGCAGTACTTC. It translates to CASSLVSGTAYYEQYF. The full variable domain, with the rest looked up from reference TRBV5-1 and TRBJ2-7, is KAGVTQTPRYLIKTRGQQVTLSCSPISGHRSVSWYQQTPGQGLQFLFEYFSETQRNKGNFPGRFSGRQFSNSRSEMNVSTLELGDSALYLCASSLVSGTAYYEQYFGPGTRLTVT.

V usage is TRBV20-1 and J usage is TRBJ2-2; 12 bases map to TRBD2. From germline, CDR1 is DFQATT and CDR2 SNEGSKA (reference sequence). The CDR3 totals 16 residues. The V and J ends lost 6 bases and 5 bases, in that order; junction bases with no gene match: 10. The CDR3 DNA is TGCAGTGCCAGGCCTAGCGGGGGGGCACGTACCGGGGAGCTGTTTTTT. This codes for CSARPSGGARTGELFF.

CDR3 in amino acids: CASSPPGGPQETQYF. The CDR3 nucleotides are TGTGCCAGCTCCCCCCCCGGCGGTCCGCAAGAGACCCAGTACTTC. The chain joins TRBV3-1 to TRBJ2-5; D is uncertain. The V gene's germline CDR1 is LGHDT and CDR2 YNNKEL (reference sequence). Deletions cut 8 bases from V and 2 bases from J, with 18 bases between. CDR3 size: 15 residues.

This clonotype was seen a handful of times. The V gene is TRBV5-3, the J gene TRBJ2-7; a possible D gene is TRBD1 (5 bases). TRBV5-3 is an ORF for which the function is uncertain. V lost 5 bases and J lost 0, with 24 bases in between. The CDR3 sequence is 18 residues long. In DNA, the CDR3 is TGTGCCAGAAGTTCCAAATACACCGACAGCCGGCACTCCTACGAGCAGTACTTC. Amino acid sequence: CARSSKYTDSRHSYEQYF.

The rearrangement links TRBV20-1 to TRBJ1-5; D call uncertain. Germline V gene sequence: CDR1 DFQATT, CDR2 SNEGSKA (reference sequence). Deletions cut 7 bases from V and 2 bases from J, with 9 bases between. The CDR3 runs 12 residues. In DNA, the CDR3 is TGCAGTGGTAGCTATGGCAATCAGCCCCAGCATTTT. This translates into CSGSYGNQPQHF.

This clonotype was observed many times. This sequence joins TRBV24-1 and TRBJ1-1; maybe TRBD1 (5 bases). This CDR3 has 14 amino acids. Germline values: CDR1 KGHDR, CDR2 SFDVKD. V lost 8 bases and J lost 1, with 13 bases in between. CDR3 nucleotides: TGTGCCACCATTCCCGACAGCCAGAACACTGAAGCTTTCTTT. This translates into CATIPDSQNTEAFF.

The chain is built from TRBV12-3 or TRBV12-4 and TRBJ2-5; TRBD2 agrees at 13 bases. There are 15 residues in the CDR3. V lost 6 bases, J lost 5 bases, and 6 bases stayed unmatched. The CDR3 sequence: CASSHGLAGVETQYF. The DNA for the CDR3 is TGTGCCAGCAGCCACGGACTAGCGGGAGTGGAGACCCAGTACTTC.

V is TRBV5-6 and J is TRBJ2-1, with D tentatively TRBD2 (6 bases). Looked up from germline, CDR1 is SGHDT and CDR2 is YYEEEE. V was pared by 1 base and J by 8 bases, with 19 bases between. CDR3 length: 16 residues. DNA of the CDR3: TGTGCCAGCAGCTTGAGGCGGGCGCTAGGGGAGGATGAGCAGTTCTTC. Translated, it gives CASSLRRALGEDEQFF.

The chain is built from TRBV20-1 and TRBJ2-7; 8 nucleotides match TRBD2. The CDR3 has 14 residues. The V segment lost 3 bases and the J segment 4 bases; nucleotides outside the gene matches: 8. The germline V gene has CDR1 DFQATT and CDR2 SNEGSKA (reference sequence). CDR3 bases: TGCAGTGCTAGCGGGGGGGCCGCGTTATACGAGCAGTACTTC. Amino acids: CSASGGAALYEQYF.

Ten or more counts support this clonotype. V is TRBV12-3 or TRBV12-4 and J is TRBJ2-6, with a possible D match to TRBD1 (7 bases). There are 17 residues in the CDR3. Trimming cost V 3 bases and J 2 bases, with 14 bases left between them. CDR3 residues: CASSFWEDRPGANVLTF. In nucleotides, the CDR3 is TGTGCCAGCAGTTTTTGGGAGGACAGGCCTGGGGCCAACGTCCTGACTTTC.

This clonotype was seen at least ten times. The chain links TRBV12-3 or TRBV12-4 to TRBJ1-1, with D uncertain. V was trimmed by 6 bases and J by 1 base, leaving 12 bases between them. There are 14 residues in the CDR3. CDR3 DNA: TGTGCCAGCAGGGTAGGTTTGTCGAACACTGAAGCTTTCTTT. Amino acid sequence: CASRVGLSNTEAFF.

The rearrangement uses TRBV7-9 and TRBJ2-3; perhaps TRBD1 as D (6 bases). The germline V gene has CDR1 SEHNR and CDR2 FQNEAQ (reference sequence). The V and J ends lost 5 bases and 8 bases respectively, with 26 bases between them. The CDR3 is made up of 17 amino acids. The CDR3 here is CASSARPLGQTLGTQYF. As DNA, the CDR3 is TGTGCCAGCAGCGCCCGCCCATTAGGACAGACGCTCGGTACGCAGTATTTT.

Only a few counts were recorded for this clonotype. This chain joins TRBV20-1 and TRBJ1-1; D possibly corresponds to TRBD1 (6 bases). Germline CDR1 reads DFQATT; CDR2 reads SNEGSKA (reference sequence). V was cut by 3 bases and J by 11 bases, with 19 bases left in between. The CDR3 covers 13 residues. The CDR3: CSASLLGGGVAFF. The DNA for the CDR3 is TGCAGTGCTAGCCTCCTAGGGGGGGGAGTGGCTTTCTTT.

This clonotype was counted only a few times. The CDR3 DNA follows: TGCAGTGCTAGAACGGGGATGGATCAAGAGACCCAGTACTTC. As protein: CSARTGMDQETQYF. The chain is built from TRBV20-1 and TRBJ2-5; perhaps TRBD2 as D (5 bases). CDR3 length equals 14 residues. CDR1 DFQATT and CDR2 SNEGSKA come from the germline V gene (reference sequence). The V end was cut by 2 bases, the J end by 2 bases, with 12 bases between.

As DNA, the CDR3 is TGTGCCAGCAGCACCGGGACTAGCGTAGCAAGCACAGATACGCAGTATTTT. Its protein is CASSTGTSVASTDTQYF. The rearrangement uses TRBV7-8 and TRBJ2-3; 10 bases line up with TRBD2. This CDR3 contains 17 residues. Germline trimming cut 5 bases from V and 0 bases from J; bases unmatched to any gene: 8. Germline assignment: CDR1 SGHVS and CDR2 FQNEAQ.